Detailed here is one T cell receptor (beta chain). Per the authors' pipeline: Counts of nucleated cells, estimated from reference gene primer amplification, were obtained. Assay: immunoSEQ multiplex PCR; the TCRdb copy retains only in-frame clones and omits some. That table furnishes V, J and clone size, whereas the DNA furnished D and trimming. The top ten hold around 12% of the sample, which has under 250,000 clones, approximately 85% seen once. The sample is drawn from a study of blood T cell repertoires in COVID-19. About the research overall: Italy, Spain and the United States were the sources of the convalescent and acute COVID-19 samples. In each case, the material was cDNA or gDNA derived from T cells, B-cell-depleted T cells, or PBMCs.

The CDR3 is made up of 14 amino acids. With 2 bases removed from V and 8 bases from J, the gap between germline ends came to 10 bases. CDR1 KGHSH and CDR2 LQKENI come from the germline V gene. The chain couples TRBV18 to TRBJ1-6; D ambiguous. Sequenced sample: peripheral blood. This TCR came from a man older than 75 with acute or convalescent COVID-19. The CDR3 sequence: CASSPLGTDSPLHF. The DNA of the CDR3 is TGTGCCAGCTCACCATTGGGCACCGATTCACCCCTCCACTTT.